One sample yielded the 17 T cell receptor beta chains listed below, sequenced in a study of CD8 T cells in ankylosing spondylitis. One entry per CDR3 protein results from TCRdb running MiXCR on the 5' RACE reads. Among roughly 200,000 distinct CDR3 sequences listed, around 13% were seen once. Specimen: blood, either unsorted or a sorted T cell fraction (not recorded which). The receptors stem from a male donor with ankylosing spondylitis or in good health (not recorded which).

CDR3 bases: TGTGCCAGCAGCTTAGTAGACGGCAATGAGCAGTTCTTC. Protein: CASSLVDGNEQFF. This chain joins TRBV7-2 and TRBJ2-1, with D hard to call. The CDR3 covers 13 residues. Germline V gene data show CDR1 as SGHTA and CDR2 as FQGNSA. Trimming took off 1 base at V and 6 bases at J, with 7 bases between the two ends.

This clonotype was seen many times. The chain has TRBV12-3 or TRBV12-4 and TRBJ2-3, with 14 bases that match TRBD2. J was trimmed by 6 bases and V by 4 bases; bases with no gene match: 9. The CDR3 runs 17 residues. CDR3 coding DNA: TGTGCCAGCAGTTCCAGACTAGCGGGGGGGCCGAGGGATACGCAGTATTTT. Translated: CASSSRLAGGPRDTQYF.

Ten or more counts support this clonotype. The V and J genes are TRBV3-1 and TRBJ2-1; 7 bases agree with TRBD1. Germline-derived CDR1 and CDR2 are LGHDT and YNNKEL (reference sequence). J was trimmed by 6 bases and V by 9 bases; bases with no gene match: 11. The CDR3 runs to 14 residues. The CDR3 nucleotides read TGTGCCAGGCCCGCGAGGGGGCGAAGCAATGAGCAGTTCTTC. This encodes CARPARGRSNEQFF.

V is TRBV20-1 and J is TRBJ2-4; D uncertain. The V gene's germline CDR1 is DFQATT and CDR2 SNEGSKA (reference sequence). V lost 2 bases and J 0 bases, leaving 2 bases between the germline ends. The CDR3 sequence is 12 residues long. The CDR3 protein is CSARRAKNIQYF. CDR3 sequence (DNA): TGCAGTGCTAGACGAGCCAAAAACATTCAGTACTTC.

This clonotype was counted only a few times. The DNA is left out, because the CDR3 cannot be placed on it with certainty; the CDR3 is given as TCRdb lists it. The genes are TRBV21-1 and TRBJ2-2; the DNA was not compared with TRBD1, the D call given in the table. TRBV21-1 represents a pseudogene. Both ends counted, the CDR3 spans 20 residues. The CDR3 region is CASSKADWGTGARRSGELFF.

This clonotype was counted ten times or more. V and J are TRBV4-1 and TRBJ2-3, with TRBD1 as a possible D gene (6 bases). V lost 1 base to trimming and J lost 2 bases, with 10 bases between them. Germline V lookup: CDR1 MGHRA, CDR2 YSYEKL. The CDR3 covers 15 residues. The CDR3 nucleotides are TGCGCCAGCAGCCAAGGCCCGGGACACACAGATACGCAGTATTTT. Protein sequence: CASSQGPGHTDTQYF.

This clonotype was picked up a small number of times. This CDR3 is CAWSGGDGAQPQHF. CDR3 in DNA: TGTGCCTGGTCGGGGGGGGACGGTGCTCAGCCCCAGCATTTT. This rearrangement joins TRBV30 to TRBJ1-5; maybe TRBD1 (5 bases). The length of the CDR3 is 14 residues. Trimming stripped 5 bases from V and 6 bases from J, with 17 bases between. In germline, CDR1 is GTSNPN, CDR2 SVGIG (reference sequence).

This clonotype has only a few counts. V and J are TRBV27 and TRBJ2-2, with D perhaps matching TRBD2 (6 bases). This CDR3 has 17 amino acids. Trimming took off 1 base at V and 0 bases at J, with 12 bases between the two ends. Germline V CDR1 and CDR2: MNHEY, SMNVEV (reference sequence). CDR3 nucleotides: TGTGCCAGCAGTTTATGGACGGGAGCCGCGAACACCGGGGAGCTGTTTTTT. Its translation is CASSLWTGAANTGELFF.

The CDR3 here is CASNPGQSNYEQYF. In DNA, the CDR3 is TGTGCCAGCAACCCGGGACAGTCAAACTACGAGCAGTACTTC. V and J are TRBV7-2 and TRBJ2-7; 7 bases agree with TRBD1. Per germline, CDR1 SGHTA and CDR2 FQGNSA. The CDR3 is 14 amino acids. Trimming took 7 bases from V and 3 from J; bases not matched to a gene: 9.

This clonotype occurred a few times. The rearrangement links TRBV6-2 or TRBV6-3 to TRBJ2-3; 8 bases agree with TRBD2. Germline CDR1 reads MNHEY; CDR2 reads SVGEGT. The CDR3 has 13 amino acids. V dropped 8 bases and J dropped 5; count of bases not matched to a gene: 6. The CDR3 bases are TGTGCCAGCTGCCTAGCGGGCGGAGATACGCAGTATTTT. Its translation: CASCLAGGDTQYF.

This clonotype was observed a handful of times. The chain carries TRBV5-1 and TRBJ2-1; D is uncertain. This CDR3 is 13 amino acids long. V gave up 4 bases and J gave up 2 bases, with 7 bases separating them. Germline V CDR1 and CDR2: SGHRS, YFSETQ. CDR3 nucleotides: TGCGCCAGCAGCATAGGGACCTACAATGAGCAGTTCTTC. Its protein is CASSIGTYNEQFF.

In this sample, this clonotype turned up many times. This rearrangement joins TRBV15 to TRBJ2-1, with a tentative D call TRBD2 (6 bases). Germline CDR1 LNHNV, CDR2 YYDKDF (reference sequence). This CDR3 has 14 residues. The V gene lost 3 bases and the J gene lost 8 bases, with 14 bases spanning the gap. The DNA of the CDR3 is TGTGCCACCAGCAGCCGGGGAAGGAGGGATGAGCAGTTCTTC. Its protein product is CATSSRGRRDEQFF.

The chain recombines TRBV7-9 with TRBJ1-1; D call uncertain. The CDR3 length is 12 residues. CDR1 is SEHNR and CDR2 is FQNEAQ in the germline V gene (reference sequence). V was trimmed by 6 bases and J by 2 bases, leaving 7 bases between them. CDR3 DNA sequence: TGTGCCAGCAGGACGGCTAACACTGAAGCTTTCTTT. It yields the protein CASRTANTEAFF.

This chain links TRBV14 with TRBJ2-7; D gene ambiguous. Trimming removed 1 base from V and 2 bases from J, with 9 bases in between. Per the germline V gene, CDR1 is SGHDN and CDR2 is FVKESK. The CDR3 is 14 residues long. In DNA, the CDR3 is TGTGCCAGCAGCCAAGGGCAGCCCCCCTACGAGCAGTACTTC. It encodes CASSQGQPPYEQYF.

In this sample, this clonotype turned up a few times. The chain combines TRBV12-3 or TRBV12-4 with TRBJ2-1; no firm D call. Trimming cost V 5 bases and J 2 bases, with 7 bases left between them. This CDR3 has 13 residues. The CDR3 sequence is CASSPDTYNEQFF. The CDR3 nucleotides are TGTGCCAGCAGTCCAGACACCTACAATGAGCAGTTCTTC.

This clonotype appeared a few times. The rearrangement uses TRBV12-3 or TRBV12-4 and TRBJ1-5; D gene unclear. V lost 5 bases, J lost 4 bases, and 15 bases lay in between. This CDR3 has 15 residues. This chain's CDR3 is CASSLPPGINQPQHF. For the CDR3, the DNA is TGTGCCAGCAGTCTTCCCCCCGGGATAAATCAGCCCCAGCATTTT.

The table lists this clonotype with many counts. The chain employs TRBV12-3 or TRBV12-4 and TRBJ1-5, with unresolved D. Trimming took off 5 bases at V and 4 bases at J, with 9 bases between the two ends. This CDR3 is built from 13 residues. The chain's CDR3 is CASSPKWNQPQHF. The DNA for the CDR3 is TGTGCCAGCAGTCCTAAGTGGAATCAGCCCCAGCATTTT.